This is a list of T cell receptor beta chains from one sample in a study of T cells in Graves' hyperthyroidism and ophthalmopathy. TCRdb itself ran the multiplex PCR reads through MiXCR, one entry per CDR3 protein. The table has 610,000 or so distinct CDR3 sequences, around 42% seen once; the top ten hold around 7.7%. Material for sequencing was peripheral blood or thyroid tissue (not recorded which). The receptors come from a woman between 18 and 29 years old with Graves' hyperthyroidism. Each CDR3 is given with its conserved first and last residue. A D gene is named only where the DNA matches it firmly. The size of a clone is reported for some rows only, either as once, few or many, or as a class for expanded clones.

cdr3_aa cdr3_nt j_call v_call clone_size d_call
CASSPGTRYEQYF TGTGCCAGCAGCCCCGGGACACGCTACGAGCAGTACTTC TRBJ2-7 TRBV14 many -
CASSPRDRGHNEQFF TGTGCCAGCAGCCCCCGGGACAGGGGGCACAATGAGCAGTTCTTC TRBJ2-1 TRBV7-9 few TRBD1
CASSQEEPSEQYF TGTGCCAGCAGCCAAGAGGAGCCGTCCGAGCAGTACTTC TRBJ2-7 TRBV3-1 many -
CASSWTSGSNEQFF TGCGCCAGCAGCTGGACTAGCGGGAGCAATGAGCAGTTCTTC TRBJ2-1 TRBV5-1 - TRBD2
CASSQDGTQGGEKLFF TGTGCCAGCAGCCAAGATGGGACACAGGGAGGTGAAAAACTGTTTTTT TRBJ1-4 TRBV4-2 - -
CASRAPPGGRETQYF TGTGCCAGCAGGGCCCCCCCAGGGGGTCGGGAGACCCAGTACTTC TRBJ2-5 TRBV2 - TRBD1
CASSSGAVAIPFF TGTGCCAGCAGCTCCGGGGCAGTTGCCATTCCTTTCTTT TRBJ1-1 TRBV7-6 - -
CASRDRENEKLFF TGTGCCAGCCGGGACAGGGAAAATGAAAAACTGTTTTTT TRBJ1-4 TRBV7-8 - TRBD1
CASRLGGPGANVLTF TGTGCCAGCAGATTAGGGGGCCCTGGGGCCAACGTCCTGACTTTC TRBJ2-6 TRBV5-6 many TRBD1
CASSLAGRNYGYTF TGTGCCAGCAGCTTAGCGGGCCGTAACTATGGCTACACCTTC TRBJ1-2 TRBV7-9 many -
CASSDPPTGVNTIYF TGTGCCAGCAGTGACCCCCCGACAGGGGTGAACACCATATATTTT TRBJ1-3 TRBV2 - TRBD1
CASSRTSGPYNEQFF TGTGCCAGCAGCAGGACTAGCGGGCCCTACAATGAGCAGTTCTTC TRBJ2-1 TRBV7-9 few TRBD2
CASSFRGKREIGYDEQYF TGCGCCAGCAGCTTCAGGGGGAAGCGGGAGATCGGCTACGACGAGCAGTACTTC TRBJ2-7 TRBV5-1 - -
CASSPLATDTQYF TGTGCCAGCAGTCCCCTAGCGACAGATACGCAGTATTTT TRBJ2-3 TRBV2 many -
CASSLAEGIYGYTF TGTGCCAGCAGCTTAGCGGAAGGAATCTATGGCTACACCTTC TRBJ1-2 TRBV7-6 many -
CASTPGGGRGETQYF TGTGCCAGCACCCCCGGGGGGGGCAGAGGGGAGACCCAGTACTTC TRBJ2-5 TRBV28 - TRBD2
CASSDEKVWDRGRDSNQPQHF TGTGCCAGCAGCGACGAGAAGGTTTGGGACAGGGGGCGGGATAGCAATCAGCCCCAGCATTTT TRBJ1-5 TRBV7-8 many TRBD1
CATSDRGLQETQYF TGTGCCACCAGTGACCGAGGGCTGCAAGAGACCCAGTACTTC TRBJ2-5 TRBV24-1 many -
CASSLGDRGIDSPLHF TGTGCCAGCAGTTTGGGGGACAGGGGAATTGATTCACCCCTCCACTTT TRBJ1-6 TRBV25-1 once TRBD1
CASDDSRQDTYEQYF TGTGCTAGTGATGATAGTAGACAGGACACCTACGAGCAGTACTTC TRBJ2-7 TRBV12-5 many -
CASSRSGTQYF TGTGCCAGCAGCCGTAGCGGGACCCAGTACTTC TRBJ2-5 TRBV6-1 - -
CSARPPSGRGGLSYEQYF TGCAGTGCTAGGCCCCCAAGCGGGAGGGGGGGACTCAGCTACGAGCAGTACTTC TRBJ2-7 TRBV20-1 - TRBD2
CASSVAGSYNSPLHF TGTGCCAGCAGCGTTGCCGGCTCCTATAATTCACCCCTCCACTTT TRBJ1-6 TRBV7-9 few -
CSARIGTGDPSINGYTF TGCAGTGCTAGAATTGGGACAGGGGATCCCTCTATTAATGGCTACACCTTC TRBJ1-2 TRBV20-1 few TRBD1
CATSQLAGGSYGYTF TGTGCCACCAGCCAACTAGCGGGAGGCTCCTATGGCTACACCTTC TRBJ1-2 TRBV15 - -
CASSQDPSYYGYTF TGTGCCAGCAGCCAAGATCCCAGTTACTATGGCTACACCTTC TRBJ1-2 TRBV14 many -
CASSQVLAGIGETQYF TGTGCCAGCAGCCAAGTACTAGCGGGAATCGGGGAGACCCAGTACTTC TRBJ2-5 TRBV4-2 many TRBD2
CASSLGFSGRSEQYF TGTGCCAGTAGCTTAGGGTTTAGCGGGAGGTCCGAGCAGTACTTC TRBJ2-7 TRBV12-3/TRBV12-4 many TRBD2
CSAPGRDTEAFF TGCAGTGCTCCGGGCCGGGACACTGAAGCTTTCTTT TRBJ1-1 TRBV20-1 - -
CASGPRDREKLFF TGTGCCAGCGGCCCCCGGGATCGGGAAAAACTGTTTTTT TRBJ1-4 TRBV7-9 many -
CASRSGRKEETQYF TGTGCCAGCCGGAGCGGGAGGAAGGAAGAGACCCAGTACTTC TRBJ2-5 TRBV2 - TRBD2
CASSHAGLNEKLFF TGTGCCAGCAGCCACGCCGGGTTGAATGAAAAACTGTTTTTT TRBJ1-4 TRBV6-1 - -
CASSLRHTEAFF TGTGCCAGCAGTTTAAGGCACACTGAAGCTTTCTTT TRBJ1-1 TRBV12-3/TRBV12-4 many -
CASSFSSEGVSEQFF TGTGCCAGCAGCTTTAGTTCGGAGGGCGTGAGCGAGCAGTTCTTC TRBJ2-1 TRBV5-6 once -
CASRVTSGISYEQYF TGTGCCAGCAGAGTTACTAGCGGGATATCCTACGAGCAGTACTTC TRBJ2-7 TRBV2 many TRBD2
CAAGSRGGKYTEAFF TGTGCCGCGGGCAGCAGAGGGGGAAAATACACTGAAGCTTTCTTT TRBJ1-1 TRBV10-3 - -
CASSQRPPGPKSHYYEQYF TGTGCCAGCAGTCAACGACCACCGGGACCCAAGTCCCACTACTACGAGCAGTACTTC TRBJ2-7 TRBV27 few -
CASSVEGGKSYNEQFF TGTGCCAGCAGCGTAGAGGGTGGGAAATCCTACAATGAGCAGTTCTTC TRBJ2-1 TRBV9 once -
CAINAGRNYGYTF TGTGCCATCAACGCGGGACGGAACTATGGCTACACCTTC TRBJ1-2 TRBV10-3 many -
CSASGQGQETQYF TGCAGCGCGTCGGGACAGGGGCAAGAGACCCAGTACTTC TRBJ2-5 TRBV29-1 many TRBD1
CASSQDPGTDTQYF TGCGCCAGCAGCCAAGATCCGGGGACCGATACGCAGTATTTT TRBJ2-3 TRBV4-1 - -
CATSDFLPGQPNVLTF TGTGCCACCAGTGATTTTCTACCGGGACAGCCCAACGTCCTGACTTTC TRBJ2-6 TRBV24-1 - TRBD1